The text below deals with one T cell receptor beta chain. It has no known antigen specificity. No much larger clone is present one base from it, and per-base qualities are unavailable. Participants in the prospective study were aged roughly 18 to 100 years, lived in over 20 United States geographic areas, and enrolled through a virtual design. Cohort assignment in the prospective study relied on participant-reported clinical history from a screening survey and a study questionnaire. In the prospective study, mobile phlebotomists collected whole blood, serum and a nasopharyngeal or oropharyngeal swab from each participant. Prospective study participants could optionally give additional blood draws and questionnaires over a 2-month period. Before DNA extraction, prospective study blood samples were shipped either frozen or at room temperature. TCRbeta CDR3 regions were amplified from genomic DNA using the immunoSEQ Assay, a bias-controlled multiplex PCR. Turning to the authors' computational methods: Nucleated cell counts per sample were estimated from amplification of reference gene primers within the assay. Sequence reads were collapsed and filtered to measure the absolute abundance of every unique TCRbeta CDR3 rearrangement. For each sample, productive Simpson clonality was calculated by taking the square root of Simpson's diversity index across productive rearrangements. TCRdb retrieved this table from immuneACCESS and kept in-frame rearrangements only. Not all clones are present; in checked studies, unresolved V genes account for under half, and no reason is known for the remainder. D and trimming were read from the DNA, whereas the V and J calls and clone size are those reported in that table. A total of some 250,000 clones appear in this sample, 90% to 95% of them only once. Clones ranked in the top ten supply 0.95% to 1.5% of the sample.

V is pared back by 0 bases and J by 4 bases, with 19 bases lying between the germline termini. CDR1 SQVTM and CDR2 ANQGSEA were looked up in the germline V gene. Including the terminal cysteine and phenylalanine, the CDR3 comprises 17 residues. The entry retains the CDR3 DNA only, 51 bases that are in frame from base 1. The data originate from a study of blood T cell repertoires in COVID-19 (dated by TCRdb to 2019 to 2021). At the level of the whole study: Samples covering the acute and convalescent phases of COVID-19 were provided by collaborators in the United States, Italy and Spain. The material from the prospective study consisted of cDNA or gDNA derived from T cells, B-cell-depleted T cells, or PBMCs. The dataset comprised deeply sampled blood TCRbeta repertoires from subjects exposed to, actively infected with, or recovered from COVID-19. The repertoires were released in a freely available public database meant as a resource for research on the immune response to SARS-CoV-2. Samples came from the ongoing ImmuneRACE study (first 160 participants) plus 1,254 subjects from 6 global collaborators. A de-identified subject ID, COVID-19 status, age in years and sex were almost always included in the sample metadata. Where available, HLA class I and class II types were obtained from metadata supplied by the sample provider rather than from assay-based typing. Paper-wide results and their limitations: The quantity of clinical and demographic metadata differed by source and by participant and was supplied without curation.

The sequenced sample consisted of PBMCs or T cells enriched from blood (not recorded which). The clonotype comes from a human donor in a cohort exposed to, infected with or recovered from COVID-19 (not recorded which). The donor label of this sample is uncertain. The rearranged segments are TRBV29-1 and TRBJ1-3; perhaps TRBD1 is the D gene, with 6 bases matching. This receptor has the CDR3 CSVEDLKGDLGGNTIYF. The nucleotides are TGCAGCGTTGAAGATCTCAAGGGGGACCTTGGAGGAAACACCATATATTTT.